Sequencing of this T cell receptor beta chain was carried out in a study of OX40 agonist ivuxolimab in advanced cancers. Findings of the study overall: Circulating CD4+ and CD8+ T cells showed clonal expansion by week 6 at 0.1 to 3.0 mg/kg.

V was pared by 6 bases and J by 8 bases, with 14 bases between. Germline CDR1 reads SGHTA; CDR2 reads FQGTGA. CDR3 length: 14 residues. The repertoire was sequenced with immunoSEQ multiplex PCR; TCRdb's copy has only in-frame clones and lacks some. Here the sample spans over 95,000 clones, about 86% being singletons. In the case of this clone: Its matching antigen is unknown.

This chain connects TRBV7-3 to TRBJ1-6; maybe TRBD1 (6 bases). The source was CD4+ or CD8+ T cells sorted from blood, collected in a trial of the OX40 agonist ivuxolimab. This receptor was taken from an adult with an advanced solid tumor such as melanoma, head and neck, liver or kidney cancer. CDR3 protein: CASSRGTNYSPLHF. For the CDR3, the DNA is TGTGCCAGCAGTCGGGGGACAAATTATTCACCCCTCCACTTT.